The present entry profiles one T cell receptor (beta chain) with its context. The antigen is not known. The sample's time point: neoterminal ileum biopsy at postoperative endoscopy, about 6 months after surgery. These data come from a study of T cell repertoires in ileal Crohn's disease. About the study: Biopsies of the neoterminal ileum at postoperative colonoscopy form M6 samples.

Points from the study as a whole: Compared with non-smokers, active smokers at surgery showed more clonal expansions. Sorted CD8 T cells held more high-frequency clones than CD4. Endoscopy was done a median about seven months after surgery.

Between the trimmed V and J ends, which lost 1 base and 7 bases, there was a span of 8 bases. The CDR3 spans 13 residues. Germline values: CDR1 SGHAT, CDR2 FQNNGV. The protocol was immunoSEQ multiplex PCR, while the TCRdb copy is restricted to in-frame clones and leaves out a portion. This sample has 6,500 to 8,000 clones, with around four fifths found just once. The sample comprised ileal tissue. The TCR was taken from an adult with Crohn's disease. This rearrangement joins TRBV11-2 to TRBJ2-1; D call uncertain. CDR3 residues: CASSLGLLNEQFF. For the CDR3, the DNA is TGTGCCAGCAGCTTAGGGCTGCTGAATGAGCAGTTCTTC.